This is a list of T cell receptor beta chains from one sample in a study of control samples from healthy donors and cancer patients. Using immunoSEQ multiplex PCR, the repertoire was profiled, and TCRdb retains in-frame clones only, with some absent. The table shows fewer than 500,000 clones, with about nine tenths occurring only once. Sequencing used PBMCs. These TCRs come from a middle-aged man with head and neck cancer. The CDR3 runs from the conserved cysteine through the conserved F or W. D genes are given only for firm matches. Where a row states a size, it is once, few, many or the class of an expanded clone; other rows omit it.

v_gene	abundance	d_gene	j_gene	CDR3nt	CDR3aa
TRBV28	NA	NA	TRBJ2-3	TGTGCCAGCAGTTTCCGGGGGGCTACTAGCACAGATACGCAGTATTTT	CASSFRGATSTDTQYF
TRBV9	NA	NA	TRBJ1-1	TGTGCCAGCAGCGCTCAGAACACTGAAGCTTTCTTT	CASSAQNTEAFF
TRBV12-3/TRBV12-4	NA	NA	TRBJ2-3	TGTGCCAGCAGTCGGGCAGATACGCAGTATTTT	CASSRADTQYF
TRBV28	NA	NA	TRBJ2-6	TGTGCCAGCAGTTTATTGGCGGTGAGCTCTGGGGCCAACGTCCTGACTTTC	CASSLLAVSSGANVLTF
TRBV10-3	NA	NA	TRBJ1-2	TGTGCCATCAGTGCTCAGGGACACTATGGCTACACCTTC	CAISAQGHYGYTF
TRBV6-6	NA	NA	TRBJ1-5	TGTGCCAGCAGTTACTTAACCCGGGATCAGCCCCAGCATTTT	CASSYLTRDQPQHF
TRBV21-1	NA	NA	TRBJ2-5	TGTGCCAGCAGCACTGGCCGCGAACAAGAGACCCAGTACTTC	CASSTGREQETQYF
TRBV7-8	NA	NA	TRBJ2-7	TGTGCCAGCAGCCATAGGGCAGGGGCAAGTAGGACCTACGAGCAGTACTTC	CASSHRAGASRTYEQYF
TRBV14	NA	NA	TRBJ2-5	TGTGCCAGCAGCCAAGGGTACAGGAGCCAAGAGACCCAGTACTTC	CASSQGYRSQETQYF
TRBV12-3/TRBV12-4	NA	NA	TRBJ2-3	TGTGCCAGCGGATATAGCACGACAGATACGCAGTATTTT	CASGYSTTDTQYF
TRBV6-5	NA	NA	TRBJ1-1	TGTGCCAGCAGTTACTCCAGGAATATGAACACTGAAGCTTTCTTT	CASSYSRNMNTEAFF
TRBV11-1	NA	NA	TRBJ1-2	TGTGCCAGCAGCTTTACAGGGTCTTACGGCTACACCTTC	CASSFTGSYGYTF
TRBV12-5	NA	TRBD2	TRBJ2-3	TGTGCTAGTGGTTTGGGGACTAGCGGCACAGATACGCAGTATTTT	CASGLGTSGTDTQYF
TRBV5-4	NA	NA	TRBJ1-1	TGTGCCAGCAGCCCCGCCTTGAACACTGAAGCTTTCTTT	CASSPALNTEAFF
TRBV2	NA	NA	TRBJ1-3	TGTGCCTTCCGGGGGGGGATCTCTGGAAACACCATATATTTT	CAFRGGISGNTIYF
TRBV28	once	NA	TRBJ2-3	TGTGCCAGCAGTTCGCGCCCAGATACGCAGTATTTT	CASSSRPDTQYF
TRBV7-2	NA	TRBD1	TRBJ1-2	TGTGCCAGCAGAGATCCCGGGACAGGGTTGGAGGGCTACACCTTC	CASRDPGTGLEGYTF
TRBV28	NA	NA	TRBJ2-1	TGTGCCACCGAGTCAGGGGGGCTAGGGTCCAATGAGCAGTTCTTC	CATESGGLGSNEQFF
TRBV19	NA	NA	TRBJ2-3	TGTGCCAGTAGAAGGGGGGACTTTCCTGTCTCTGATACGCAGTATTTT	CASRRGDFPVSDTQYF
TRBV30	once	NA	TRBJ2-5	TGTGCCTGGAGTAAGCAGGGCCCAGAGACCCAGTACTTC	CAWSKQGPETQYF
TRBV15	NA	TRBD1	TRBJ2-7	TGTGCCACCAGCAGGAGGGATCGGACAGGGAGGAACGAGCAGTACTTC	CATSRRDRTGRNEQYF
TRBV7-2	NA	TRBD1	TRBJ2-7	TGTGCCAGCAGCCACCGGGACAGGGCCTACGAGCAGTACTTC	CASSHRDRAYEQYF
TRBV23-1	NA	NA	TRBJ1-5	TGCGCCAGCGCGGCCCGGGACCGAAATCAGCCCCAGCATTTT	CASAARDRNQPQHF
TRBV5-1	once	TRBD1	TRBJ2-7	TGCGCCAGCAGCTTTCGGGACAGGCCTTTCTACGAGCAGTACTTC	CASSFRDRPFYEQYF
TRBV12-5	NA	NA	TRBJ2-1	TGTGCTAGTGCCATAAGTCGGCAGACTTTATCCTACAATGAGCAGTTCTTC	CASAISRQTLSYNEQFF
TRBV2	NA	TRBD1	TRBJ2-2	TGTGCCAGCAGACCGACAGGGATGGCCGGGGAGCTGTTTTTT	CASRPTGMAGELFF
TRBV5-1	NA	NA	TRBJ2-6	TGCGCCAGCAGCTTGAGGCGGGCCTCTGGGGCCAACGTCCTGACTTTC	CASSLRRASGANVLTF
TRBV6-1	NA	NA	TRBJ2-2	TGTGCCAGCAGTGAAGGGTCGTACACCGGGGAGCTGTTTTTT	CASSEGSYTGELFF
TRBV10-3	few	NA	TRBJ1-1	TGTGCCATCAGAGCATCTTCGACAGGAATGAACACTGAAGCTTTCTTT	CAIRASSTGMNTEAFF
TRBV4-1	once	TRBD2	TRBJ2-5	TGCGCCAGCAGCCAGGGGGGGGAGACCCAGTACTTC	CASSQGGETQYF
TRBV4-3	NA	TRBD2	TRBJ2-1	TGCGCCAGCAGCCCCAGGGTGGCGGGGGGAACCTACAATGAGCAGTTCTTC	CASSPRVAGGTYNEQFF
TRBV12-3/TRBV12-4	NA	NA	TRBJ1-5	TGTGCCAGCAGCCAAAGGTCAGATCAGCCCCAGCATTTT	CASSQRSDQPQHF
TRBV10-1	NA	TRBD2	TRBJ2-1	TGCGCCAGCAGTGGTCTGCAGCGGGGGGCATACAATGAGCAGTTCTTC	CASSGLQRGAYNEQFF
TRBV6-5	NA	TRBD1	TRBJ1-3	TGTGCCAGCAACAACAGGGGACCGGGAAACACCATATATTTT	CASNNRGPGNTIYF
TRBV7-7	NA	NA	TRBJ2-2	TGTGCTAGCAGCTTCGAGAACACCGGGGAGCTGTTTTTT	CASSFENTGELFF
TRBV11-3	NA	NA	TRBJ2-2	TGTGCCAGCAGAAGCAGGGGTACCGGGGAGCTGTTTTTT	CASRSRGTGELFF
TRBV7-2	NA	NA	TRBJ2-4	TGTGCCAGCAGCTTAGCGCGAGGTGTTCAAAACATTCAGTACTTC	CASSLARGVQNIQYF
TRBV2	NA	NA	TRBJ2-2	TGTGCCAGCAGTGAAGCCAGGTCCGGGGAGCTGTTTTTT	CASSEARSGELFF
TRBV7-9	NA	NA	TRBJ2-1	TGTGCCAGCAGCTTTCCTAGCTCCTACAATGAGCAGTTCTTC	CASSFPSSYNEQFF
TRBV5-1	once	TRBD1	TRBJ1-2	TGCGCCAGCAGCTTCTCCAGGGGGGATGGCTACACCTTC	CASSFSRGDGYTF
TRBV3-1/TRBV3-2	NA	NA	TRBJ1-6	TGTGCCAGCAGCCCAGAAGGGACTTTCAGCTCCTATAATTCACCCCTCCACTTT	CASSPEGTFSSYNSPLHF
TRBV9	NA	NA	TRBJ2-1	TGTGCCAGCAGCGTAGCCGGGGAAACCTACAATGAGCAGTTCTTC	CASSVAGETYNEQFF
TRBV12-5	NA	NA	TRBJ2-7	TGTGCTAGTGGTTTTCGGGTGAACTCCTACGAGCAGTACTTC	CASGFRVNSYEQYF
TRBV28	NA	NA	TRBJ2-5	TGTGCCAGCAGTTTATACGAAAGGGGGTGGCTGACCGTGCGTCAAGAGACCCAGTACTTC	CASSLYERGWLTVRQETQYF
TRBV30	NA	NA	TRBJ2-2	TGTGCCTGGATTCGTGGGGGGTGGACCGGGGAGCTGTTTTTT	CAWIRGGWTGELFF
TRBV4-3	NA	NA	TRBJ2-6	TGCGCCAGCAGCCAAGACCAAGGGGTAACTGGGGCCAACGTCCTGACTTTC	CASSQDQGVTGANVLTF
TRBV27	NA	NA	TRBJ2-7	TGTGCCAGCAGTTTTCAGGGTGGGACCTACGAGCAGTACTTC	CASSFQGGTYEQYF
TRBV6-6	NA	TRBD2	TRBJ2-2	TGTGCCAGCAGTTACATCGCGGGGGGCCCCGGGGAGCTGTTTTTT	CASSYIAGGPGELFF
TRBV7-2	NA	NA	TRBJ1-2	TGTGCCAGCACCCCCGATAGGGGACTCCTTCCTAACTATGGCTACACCTTC	CASTPDRGLLPNYGYTF